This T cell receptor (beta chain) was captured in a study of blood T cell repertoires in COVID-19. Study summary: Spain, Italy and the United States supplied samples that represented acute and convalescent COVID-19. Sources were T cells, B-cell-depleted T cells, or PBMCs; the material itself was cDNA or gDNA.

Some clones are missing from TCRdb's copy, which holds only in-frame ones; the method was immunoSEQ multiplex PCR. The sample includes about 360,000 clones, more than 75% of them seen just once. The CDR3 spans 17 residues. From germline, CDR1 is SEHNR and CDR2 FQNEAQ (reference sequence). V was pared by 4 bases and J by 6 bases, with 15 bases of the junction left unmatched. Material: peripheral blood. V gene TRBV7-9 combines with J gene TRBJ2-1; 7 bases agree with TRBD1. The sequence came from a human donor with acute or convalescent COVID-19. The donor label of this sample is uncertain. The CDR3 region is CASSSLGTASSANEQFF. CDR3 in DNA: TGTGCCAGCAGCTCCCTCGGGACAGCTAGCTCAGCCAATGAGCAGTTCTTC.